This T cell receptor (beta chain) was found in a study of blood T cells in healthy people across ages (dated by TCRdb to 2014 to 2015). Regarding the research as a whole: In model experiments, template switching captured roughly one uniquely barcoded TCR beta cDNA molecule for every two T cells. Donors were grouped into four age groups: young (average about 15 years), middle-aged (approximately 41), aged (roughly 62) and long-lived (about 82). Using deep sequencing normalized with unique cDNA molecular identifiers, the study measured how TCR beta repertoire diversity changes with age. Two additional independent replicas of 1 million unique cDNA reads from the same blood draw were analyzed for two donors (one aged 18 to 30 and one aged 80 or older). Donors of different ages were randomly distributed across sequencing lanes to avoid experimental bias.

The library was built by means of 5' RACE. The listed sequencing device is Illumina HiSeq 2500. A second roughly 7 to 11 cycle PCR used a sample-barcoded 5' primer and a J-beta primer mix. Each TCR beta cDNA molecule received a unique molecular identifier from a template-switch 5' adaptor carrying 12 random nucleotides. Each sample yielded at least 2.5 million CDR3-containing paired-end reads. The Mint cDNA synthesis kit, primed by a TRBC-specific oligonucleotide, was used to synthesize first-strand cDNA from all RNA. Following uracil-DNA glycosylase treatment, a first 18-cycle PCR with universal primers M1SS and BC2_uni_R was performed on all cDNA. Processing in the source paper ran as follows. Normalization of each sample was performed by random selection of 1 million high-quality reads, each carrying a distinct molecular identifier. Reads sharing molecular identifiers were discarded rather than binned into consensus sequences. MiTCR, with a Q25 quality threshold and the strictest error-elimination algorithm, was used for CDR3 identification, clonotype clustering and error correction. A nonparametric unseen species model with Euler transformation was used to estimate lower-bound total TCR beta diversity. The raw public reads went through TCRdb reprocessing: fastp at Q25, MiXCR clone calling, in-frame beta chains kept. Rows are combined by CDR3 protein, so each entry shows the most common genes and DNA. These V and J calls are TCRdb output, not the study's own analysis. Across this sample there are about 750,000 distinct CDR3 sequences, with about 53% seen only once. The top ten clonotypes cover about 42% of the sample.

As for this clonotype: The antigen it binds to is not known. Base qualities are missing; no much larger clone stands one base away.

The roughly 42 donors, aged 6 to 90 years, were systemically healthy Caucasian individuals from Russia. Each donor gave approximately 9.3 milliliters of peripheral blood, collected into EDTA-treated Vacutainer tubes. PBMCs were isolated by Ficoll-Paque density-gradient centrifugation, with at least 6 million obtained per sample. Total RNA, at least 6 micrograms per sample, was extracted from PBMCs with Trizol reagent. For every donor, an aliquot of PBMCs went through flow cytometry to measure the percentages of naive CD45RAhigh/CD27high T cells. Spanning cysteine to phenylalanine, the CDR3 consists of 15 amino acids. CDR3 DNA only is kept here, 45 bases in frame from base 1. V gives up 3 bases and J gives up 4 bases, and the segment between their germline ends measures 12 bases. CDR1 and CDR2, per the germline V gene (reference sequence), are LGHDT and YNNKEL. Study-wide conclusions, independent of this receptor: As age increased, observed TCR beta diversity per million T cells dropped in a roughly linear way, and a significant reduction was already evident by age 40. Because the CMV infection status of the donors was unknown, age-related changes in expanded clonotypes may potentially have been confounded. A strong correlation was found between observed TCR beta diversity and the percentage of naive T cells measured by flow cytometry. Conclusive comparison of naive and antigen-experienced compartments was prevented by the profiling of bulk unsorted PBMCs. The long-lived group showed more naive CD4+ T cells, fewer expanded clones and increased TCR diversity than the aged group, suggesting age selection. Total diversity estimates from one million sequenced T cells were considered lower bounds and underestimates.

The clonotype originates from an elderly man in good health. The sample comprised blood. This receptor chain uses TRBV3-1 and TRBJ1-4; possibly the D gene is TRBD1, per 6 matching bases. The encoded CDR3 is CASSHRQGSNEKLFF. At the DNA level, the sequence is TGTGCCAGCAGCCACCGCCAGGGGAGTAATGAAAAACTGTTTTTT.